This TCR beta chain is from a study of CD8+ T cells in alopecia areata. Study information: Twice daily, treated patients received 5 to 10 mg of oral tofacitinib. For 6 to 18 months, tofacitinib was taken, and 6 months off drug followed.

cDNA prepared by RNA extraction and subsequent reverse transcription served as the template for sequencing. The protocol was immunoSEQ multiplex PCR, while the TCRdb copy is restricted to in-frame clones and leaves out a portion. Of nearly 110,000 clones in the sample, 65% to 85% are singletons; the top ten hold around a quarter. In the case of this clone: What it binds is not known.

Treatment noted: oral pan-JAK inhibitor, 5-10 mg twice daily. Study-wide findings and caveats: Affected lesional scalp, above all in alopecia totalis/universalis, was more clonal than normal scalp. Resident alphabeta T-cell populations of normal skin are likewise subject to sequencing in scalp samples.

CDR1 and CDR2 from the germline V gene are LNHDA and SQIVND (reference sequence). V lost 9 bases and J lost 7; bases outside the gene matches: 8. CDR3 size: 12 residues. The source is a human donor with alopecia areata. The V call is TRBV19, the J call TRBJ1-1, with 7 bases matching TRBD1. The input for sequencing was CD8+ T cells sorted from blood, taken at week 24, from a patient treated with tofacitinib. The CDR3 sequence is CASGEGAGEAFF. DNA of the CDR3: TGTGCCAGCGGAGAGGGGGCTGGTGAAGCTTTCTTT.